Listed here are 21 T cell receptor beta chains from one sample, sequenced in a study of identical twins. MiXCR, applied by TCRdb to the 5' RACE reads, yields one record per CDR3 protein. The table includes 1.5 million to 2 million distinct CDR3 sequences, about 32% detected once. Sequences were obtained from cord blood. The source of these receptors is a newborn girl in good health.

This clonotype was counted between two and nine times. The chain couples TRBV2 to TRBJ2-1; D might be TRBD1 (6 bases). Germline CDR1 is SNHLY and CDR2 is FYNNEI. This CDR3 has 15 amino acids. Trimming left V 4 bases short and J 4 bases short, with 14 bases between. The DNA for the CDR3 is TGTGCCAGCAGTGTGTTGGGGGCGCCATACAATGAGCAGTTCTTC. This encodes CASSVLGAPYNEQFF.

The chain has TRBV4-1 and TRBJ2-3, with TRBD1 identical over 7 bases. CDR3 size: 16 residues. Germline V gives CDR1 MGHRA, CDR2 YSYEKL. The ends lost 0 bases at V and 1 base at J; junction bases unmatched: 4. The CDR3 here is CASSQEVTGGTDTQYF. CDR3 in DNA: TGCGCCAGCAGCCAAGAAGTCACAGGGGGCACAGATACGCAGTATTTT.

The CDR3 is CASSSGPSISGEQFF. The CDR3 DNA is TGTGCCAGCAGCTCCGGGCCTAGCATTTCCGGGGAGCAGTTCTTC. The chain links TRBV7-2 to TRBJ2-1; D possibly corresponds to TRBD2 (5 bases). CDR1 is SGHTA and CDR2 is FQGNSA in the germline V gene. V was clipped by 4 bases and J by 10 bases, with 20 bases between them. The CDR3 is 15 residues long.

This clonotype was seen ten or more times. The genes are TRBV28 and TRBJ2-1; D remains unclear. The CDR3 loop spans 12 amino acids. Per the germline V gene, CDR1 is MDHEN and CDR2 is SYDVKM. Trimming stripped 6 bases from V and 5 bases from J, with 8 bases between. The CDR3 is CASSWAHNEQFF. CDR3 bases: TGTGCCAGCAGCTGGGCACACAATGAGCAGTTCTTC.

This clonotype was found a few times. The CDR3 DNA is TGCGCCAGCAGGACCCCTAGCGGGAGGGGGATCAATGAGCAGTTCTTC. It codes for CASRTPSGRGINEQFF. The chain is built from TRBV5-1 and TRBJ2-1; TRBD2 matches 12 bases. The CDR3 has 16 residues. V shed 5 bases, J shed 6 bases, and the junction held 9 bases outside the gene matches. Germline lookup yields CDR1 SGHRS and CDR2 YFSETQ.

This clonotype was counted a single time. The chain uses TRBV7-2 and TRBJ1-5; 9 positions match TRBD1. CDR3 length: 15 amino acids. Germline V CDR1 and CDR2: SGHTA, FQGNSA. Unmatched junction bases numbered 3, after V lost 3 bases and J lost 3 bases. The CDR3 DNA follows: TGTGCCAGCAGCTTCGGACAGGGGAACAATCAGCCCCAGCATTTT. Translated: CASSFGQGNNQPQHF.

V usage is TRBV20-1 and J usage is TRBJ2-5; 8 bases fit TRBD2. Trimming at V came to 4 bases and at J to 2 bases, leaving 0 bases not matched to a gene. CDR3 size: 12 residues. Germline V CDR1 and CDR2: DFQATT, SNEGSKA (reference sequence). The CDR3 bases are TGCAGTGCTAAGCGGGGGCAAGAGACCCAGTACTTC. Its protein is CSAKRGQETQYF.

The chain couples TRBV29-1 to TRBJ2-1, with D maybe TRBD1 (5 bases). CDR3 length: 12 residues. Trimming cost V 1 base and J 5 bases, with 6 bases left between them. Germline assignment: CDR1 SQVTM and CDR2 ANQGSEA. In DNA, the CDR3 is TGCAGCGTTGAAGGCAGGGACAATGAGCAGTTCTTC. This sequence encodes CSVEGRDNEQFF.

This clonotype showed up just a few times. The chain uses TRBV12-3 or TRBV12-4 and TRBJ2-5, with 11 positions matching TRBD2. The CDR3 runs to 17 residues. V trimming: 2 bases; J trimming: 3 bases; junction bases outside the gene matches: 8. CDR3 region: CASSLLLAGALKETQYF. CDR3 in DNA: TGTGCCAGCAGTTTATTACTAGCGGGGGCCCTAAAAGAGACCCAGTACTTC.

This chain connects TRBV3-1 to TRBJ2-3; a weak D match, TRBD1 (6 bases). Germline CDR1 is LGHDT and CDR2 is YNNKEL (reference sequence). This CDR3 comprises 15 residues. V gave up 1 base and J gave up 3 bases, with 11 bases separating them. The CDR3 loop is CASSQGLQGTDTQYF. The DNA for the CDR3 is TGTGCCAGCAGCCAAGGTTTGCAGGGGACAGATACGCAGTATTTT.

In nucleotides, the CDR3 is TGTGCCAGCAGGACGGACAGGAACACTGAAGCTTTCTTT. Protein: CASRTDRNTEAFF. The V and J genes are TRBV28 and TRBJ1-1; a possible D gene is TRBD1 (6 bases). The germline V gene has CDR1 MDHEN and CDR2 SYDVKM. This CDR3 is built from 13 residues. The V and J ends lost 6 bases and 1 base respectively, with 9 bases between them.

The rearrangement links TRBV2 to TRBJ2-2; 7 nucleotides agree with TRBD1. The germline gives CDR1 SNHLY, CDR2 FYNNEI. The CDR3 runs 16 residues. With V trimmed by 3 bases and J by 0 bases, 4 bases remained unmatched. For the CDR3, the DNA is TGTGCCAGCAGTGAGTTCGGGACAGCGAACACCGGGGAGCTGTTTTTT. Its translation is CASSEFGTANTGELFF.

In its sample, this clonotype was seen a few times. The chain joins TRBV20-1 to TRBJ2-3; D gene uncertain. The length of the CDR3 is 14 residues. Germline CDR1 reads DFQATT; CDR2 reads SNEGSKA (reference sequence). V gave up 3 bases and J gave up 1 base, with 11 bases separating them. The CDR3 DNA is TGCAGTGCTAGGCTGAAAGGAGGCACAGATACGCAGTATTTT. This codes for CSARLKGGTDTQYF.

This clonotype was seen more than once but under ten times. This chain connects TRBV2 to TRBJ2-5; either TRBD1 or TRBD2 may fit D (5 bases each). Trimming took off 4 bases at V and 5 bases at J, with 17 bases between the two ends. Germline V gene data show CDR1 as SNHLY and CDR2 as FYNNEI. The CDR3 runs 15 residues. The CDR3 protein is CASSGRLGVRETQYF. The CDR3 DNA reads TGTGCCAGCAGTGGAAGATTGGGGGTCAGGGAGACCCAGTACTTC.

This clonotype was seen a few times. This chain joins TRBV5-1 and TRBJ1-2; D gene uncertain. Trimming removed 4 bases at V and 6 bases at J, with 19 bases between. CDR1 is SGHRS, CDR2 YFSETQ, per germline. CDR3 length equals 15 residues. The chain's CDR3 is CASSPGPPQDHGYTF. The CDR3, as DNA: TGCGCCAGCAGCCCAGGACCTCCTCAGGACCATGGCTACACCTTC. The full variable domain, its missing parts supplied by reference TRBV5-1 and TRBJ1-2, is KAGVTQTPRYLIKTRGQQVTLSCSPISGHRSVSWYQQTPGQGLQFLFEYFSETQRNKGNFPGRFSGRQFSNSRSEMNVSTLELGDSALYLCASSPGPPQDHGYTFGSGTRLTVV.

The V call is TRBV16, the J call TRBJ2-1, with D maybe TRBD1 (5 bases). The CDR3 contains 13 residues. Germline V lookup: CDR1 KGHSY, CDR2 FQNENV. The V end was cut by 1 base, the J end by 12 bases, with 13 bases between. The CDR3 DNA reads TGTGCCAGCAGCCAATGGGGCAGCTCGCGGCAGTTCTTC. Translated: CASSQWGSSRQFF. Filled out from reference TRBV16 and TRBJ2-1, the complete variable domain reads GEEVAQTPKHLVRGEGQKAKLYCAPIKGHSYVFWYQQVLKNEFKFLISFQNENVFDETGMPKERFSAKCLPNSPCSLEIQATKLEDSAVYFCASSQWGSSRQFFGPGTRLTVL.

The CDR3 is CASSRDYHTSYEQYF. For the CDR3, the DNA is TGCGCCAGCAGTAGGGACTACCACACCTCCTACGAGCAGTACTTC. The chain employs TRBV10-2 and TRBJ2-7; 7 bases agree with TRBD2. Germline CDR1 is WSHSY and CDR2 is SAAADI. The trim removed 5 bases at V and 0 bases at J, leaving 7 bases unmatched. The CDR3 spans 15 residues.

This clonotype has a count of ten or more. The V and J genes are TRBV12-3 or TRBV12-4 and TRBJ2-7; 10 bases map to TRBD1. V lost 6 bases, J lost 0 bases, and 5 bases stayed unmatched. This CDR3 has 15 residues. This CDR3 reads CASSRGQGGSYEQYF. CDR3 coding DNA: TGTGCCAGCAGCCGCGGACAGGGGGGCTCCTACGAGCAGTACTTC.

The rearrangement joins TRBV12-3 or TRBV12-4 to TRBJ1-4, with 8 nucleotides matching TRBD1. Losses at the gene ends were 8 bases for V and 6 bases for J; bases not matched to a gene: 8. The CDR3 loop spans 14 amino acids. The CDR3 DNA is TGTGCCAGCCAAGACAGGGGAGAGGATGAAAAACTGTTTTTT. It is translated as CASQDRGEDEKLFF.

The V gene is TRBV6-6, the J gene TRBJ1-5; weak D call: TRBD1 (6 bases). The CDR3 is 16 residues long. V lost 2 bases to trimming and J lost 0 bases, with 11 bases between them. Germline V gives CDR1 MNHNY, CDR2 SVGAGI (reference sequence). This CDR3 reads CASSYRTVHSNQPQHF. The CDR3, as DNA: TGTGCCAGCAGTTACCGGACAGTTCATAGCAATCAGCCCCAGCATTTT.

The rearrangement links TRBV6-1 to TRBJ2-3, with 7 bases fitting TRBD2. This CDR3 contains 16 residues. The germline gives CDR1 MNHNS, CDR2 SASEGT. V was pared by 7 bases and J by 3 bases, with 13 bases of the junction left unmatched. This CDR3 reads CASTPFGVAGTDTQYF. DNA for the CDR3: TGTGCCAGCACTCCATTCGGGGTAGCGGGTACAGATACGCAGTATTTT.